The source of this T cell receptor (beta chain) is a study of cytomegalovirus exposure and HLA in healthy donors. Study outcomes and limitations: Researchers reported in a later analysis that common viral pathogens appeared linked to several top clusters. The study flagged some 170 TCR beta chains as cytomegalovirus-associated. Cytomegalovirus status was reportedly diagnosed by the classifier with high sensitivity and specificity. Prior analysis indicated that the majority of TCR beta V segments exhibited productivity approximately 90% or approximately 30% of the time.

Concerning this clone: What it binds is not known.

Germline V gives CDR1 SGHTA, CDR2 FQGNSA. This CDR3 spans 16 amino acids. V trimming: 4 bases; J trimming: 5 bases; junction bases outside the gene matches: 12. With 60 Vbeta and 13 Jbeta primers, the PCR was carried out. Clones were sequenced by immunoSEQ multiplex PCR, and TCRdb holds only the in-frame ones, with some missing. The table records 100,000 to 150,000 clones, over 65% of them present only once. This sequence was found in a woman aged 40-49 years in good health and CMV-seropositive. The sample was PBMCs. This chain joins TRBV7-2 and TRBJ2-7; TRBD2 matches 9 bases. The CDR3 here is CASSSSGGGRANEQYF. The CDR3 DNA sequence: TGTGCCAGCAGCTCGTCCGGAGGCGGGAGGGCCAACGAGCAGTACTTC. Complete variable domain (other parts from reference TRBV7-2 and TRBJ2-7): GAGVSQSPSNKVTEKGKDVELRCDPISGHTALYWYRQSLGQGLEFLIYFQGNSAPDKSGLPSDRFSAERTGGSVSTLTIQRTQQEDSAVYLCASSSSGGGRANEQYFGPGTRLTVT.